The 15 T cell receptor beta chains listed next were all sequenced from one sample in a study of cytotoxic CD8 clonotypes in ibrutinib-treated CLL. The protocol was immunoSEQ multiplex PCR, while the TCRdb copy is restricted to in-frame clones and leaves out a portion. The sample consists of around 70,000 clones, approximately 80% of them appearing once. Specimen: PBMCs, collected at disease progression, from a patient treated with ibrutinib. These receptors were taken from a human donor with chronic lymphocytic leukemia.

This clone was seen a few times. The chain has TRBV4-2 and TRBJ2-2; D call uncertain. Looked up from germline, CDR1 is LGHNA and CDR2 is YNFKEQ. The CDR3 extends over 12 amino acids. V dropped 2 bases and J dropped 5 bases, with 3 bases sitting between them. This CDR3 reads CASSQFTGELFF. The CDR3 nucleotides read TGTGCCAGCAGCCAATTTACCGGGGAGCTGTTTTTT.

The J gene is TRBJ2-5, the V gene TRBV28; a weak D match, TRBD1 (6 bases). This CDR3 spans 15 amino acids. The V gene lost 4 bases and the J gene lost 9 bases, with 21 bases spanning the gap. CDR1 and CDR2 (germline): MDHEN, SYDVKM. As DNA, the CDR3 is TGTGCCAGCAGTTCGGGACAACGCTCTTTGACGGCCCAGTACTTC. This gives the protein CASSSGQRSLTAQYF. Full variable domain (rest looked up from reference TRBV28 and TRBJ2-5): DVKVTQSSRYLVKRTGEKVFLECVQDMDHENMFWYRQDPGLGLRLIYFSYDVKMKEKGDIPEGYSVSREKKERFSLILESASTNQTSMYLCASSSGQRSLTAQYFGPGTRLLVL.

The chain couples TRBV28 to TRBJ2-3, with unresolved D. V lost 2 bases and J lost 6, with 12 bases in between. The germline gives CDR1 MDHEN, CDR2 SYDVKM. The CDR3 has 14 amino acids. CDR3 protein: CASSLRSLGDTQYF. In nucleotides, the CDR3 is TGTGCCAGCAGTTTAAGGTCCTTAGGGGATACGCAGTATTTT. Complete variable domain (other parts from reference TRBV28 and TRBJ2-3): DVKVTQSSRYLVKRTGEKVFLECVQDMDHENMFWYRQDPGLGLRLIYFSYDVKMKEKGDIPEGYSVSREKKERFSLILESASTNQTSMYLCASSLRSLGDTQYFGPGTRLTVL.

The CDR3 loop is CASSPGGAREKLFF. DNA for the CDR3: TGTGCCAGCAGTCCTGGGGGGGCGCGGGAAAAACTGTTTTTT. The rearrangement links TRBV6-1 to TRBJ1-4, with TRBD1 as a possible D gene (6 bases). The V end was cut by 5 bases, the J end by 8 bases, with 15 bases between. Germline values: CDR1 MNHNS, CDR2 SASEGT. This CDR3 has 14 residues.

V usage is TRBV5-4 and J usage is TRBJ2-6; 10 bases match TRBD1. The V segment lost 0 bases and the J segment 0 bases; nucleotides outside the gene matches: 3. There are 18 residues in the CDR3. CDR1 is SGHNT and CDR2 is YYREEE in the germline V gene (reference sequence). The CDR3 DNA is TGTGCCAGCAGCTTGGGGGGACAGGGGTCCTCTGGGGCCAACGTCCTGACTTTC. Its protein is CASSLGGQGSSGANVLTF.

A single count supports this clone. The chain combines TRBV29-1 with TRBJ2-2, with D uncertain. The CDR3 length is 17 residues. Germline V gene data show CDR1 as SQVTM and CDR2 as ANQGSEA. Between the trimmed V and J ends, which lost 4 bases and 6 bases, there was a span of 24 bases. CDR3 amino acids: CSVGLTKNYRTAGELFF. The CDR3 nucleotides are TGCAGCGTTGGCCTTACCAAGAATTATAGGACGGCCGGGGAGCTGTTTTTT.

The chain links TRBV6-5 to TRBJ1-2; no clear D gene. V was shortened by 6 bases and J by 4 bases, with 9 bases between the two germline ends. Germline CDR1 reads MNHEY; CDR2 reads SVGAGI. The CDR3 runs to 12 residues. The CDR3 DNA is TGTGCCAGCAGAGGACGGTTCTATGGCTACACCTTC. It codes for CASRGRFYGYTF.

J is TRBJ1-2 and V is TRBV6-1; no clear D gene. Deletions cut 5 bases from V and 14 bases from J, with 21 bases between. Germline V CDR1 and CDR2: MNHNS, SASEGT. The CDR3 sequence is 13 residues long. This chain's CDR3 is CASSTGLTKIGTF. CDR3 DNA: TGTGCCAGCAGTACCGGGCTTACTAAGATTGGGACCTTC.

This clone has only a few counts. The chain uses TRBV10-3 and TRBJ2-1, with D tentatively TRBD2 (6 bases). Deletions cut 4 bases from V and 12 bases from J, with 16 bases between. CDR3 length: 13 amino acids. Looked up from germline, CDR1 is ENHRY and CDR2 is SYGVKD. Here the CDR3 reads CAISVGQEGGQFF. In DNA, the CDR3 is TGTGCCATCAGTGTAGGACAAGAGGGAGGGCAGTTCTTC.

The chain combines TRBV5-1 with TRBJ1-2; D is unclear. The CDR3 consists of 15 residues. Trimming stripped 0 bases from V and 4 bases from J, with 13 bases between. The germline gives CDR1 SGHRS, CDR2 YFSETQ. CDR3 residues: CASSLGTTSVYGYTF. CDR3 sequence (DNA): TGCGCCAGCAGCTTGGGTACCACCTCCGTCTATGGCTACACCTTC.

For the CDR3, the DNA is TGCGCCAGCAGTGGACCGGGCCTACTGATATCGAACACTGAAGCTTTCTTT. It codes for CASSGPGLLISNTEAFF. The rearrangement joins TRBV10-2 to TRBJ1-1; unclear D gene. CDR3 length: 17 amino acids. The germline CDR1 and CDR2 sequences are WSHSY and SAAADI. Trimming removed 4 bases from V and 1 base from J, with 19 bases in between.

The gene calls are TRBV5-4 and TRBJ2-7; D remains ambiguous. CDR3 size: 12 residues. V shed 2 bases and J shed 3 bases, with 6 bases lying between them. Germline CDR1 and CDR2: SGHNT and YYREEE (reference sequence). The CDR3 bases are TGTGCCAGCAGCTTAGACGGCTACGAGCAGTACTTC. Its protein product is CASSLDGYEQYF. Filled out from reference TRBV5-4 and TRBJ2-7, the complete variable domain reads ETGVTQSPTHLIKTRGQQVTLRCSSQSGHNTVSWYQQALGQGPQFIFQYYREEENGRGNFPPRFSGLQFPNYSSELNVNALELDDSALYLCASSLDGYEQYFGPGTRLTVT.

This chain links TRBV10-3 with TRBJ2-1; 14 bases align to TRBD2. J lost 6 bases, V lost 0 bases, and 1 base had no gene match. Germline loops: CDR1 ENHRY, CDR2 SYGVKD. The CDR3 runs 16 residues. The CDR3 loop is CAISESGLAGANEQFF. CDR3 coding DNA: TGTGCCATCAGTGAGTCGGGACTAGCGGGAGCCAATGAGCAGTTCTTC.

V is TRBV29-1 and J is TRBJ1-5, with TRBD1 identical over 10 bases. Germline assignment: CDR1 SQVTM and CDR2 ANQGSEA. There are 13 residues in the CDR3. Trimming removed 6 bases from V and 4 bases from J; junction bases left unmatched: 3. CDR3 coding DNA: TGCAGCGTCGCGGGACAGGGGAATCAGCCCCAGCATTTT. Its translation is CSVAGQGNQPQHF.

The chain has TRBV27 and TRBJ2-3; D perhaps matches TRBD1 (6 bases). The CDR3 is 15 amino acids. Between the trimmed V and J ends, which lost 6 bases and 6 bases, there was a span of 19 bases. Germline CDR1 MNHEY, CDR2 SMNVEV (reference sequence). Here the CDR3 DNA reads TGTGCCAGCAGCCCAGGACTCACTAGGGGGGATACGCAGTATTTT. Amino acids: CASSPGLTRGDTQYF.